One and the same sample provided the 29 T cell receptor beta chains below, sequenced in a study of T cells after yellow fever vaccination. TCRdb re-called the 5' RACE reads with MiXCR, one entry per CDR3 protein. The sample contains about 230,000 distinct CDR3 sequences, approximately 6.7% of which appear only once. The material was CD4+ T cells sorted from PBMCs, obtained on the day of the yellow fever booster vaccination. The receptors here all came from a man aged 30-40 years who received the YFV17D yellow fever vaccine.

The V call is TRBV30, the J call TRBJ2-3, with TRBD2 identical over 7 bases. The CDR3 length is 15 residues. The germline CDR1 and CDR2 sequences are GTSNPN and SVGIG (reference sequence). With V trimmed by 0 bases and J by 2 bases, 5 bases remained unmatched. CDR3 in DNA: TGTGCCTGGAGTGTAGGCGGGAGAGACACAGATACGCAGTATTTT. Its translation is CAWSVGGRDTDTQYF.

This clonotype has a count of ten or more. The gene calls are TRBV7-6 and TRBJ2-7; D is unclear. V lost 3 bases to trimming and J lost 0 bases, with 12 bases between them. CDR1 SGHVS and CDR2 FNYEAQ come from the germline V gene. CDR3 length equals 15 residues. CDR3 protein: CASSLADLTSYEQYF. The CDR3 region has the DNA TGTGCCAGCAGCTTGGCCGACCTGACCTCCTACGAGCAGTACTTC.

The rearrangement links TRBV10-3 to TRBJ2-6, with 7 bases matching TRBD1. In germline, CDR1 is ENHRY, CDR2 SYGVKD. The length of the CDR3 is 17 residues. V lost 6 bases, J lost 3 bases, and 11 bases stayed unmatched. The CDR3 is CAISVGVTGVGANVLTF. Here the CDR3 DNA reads TGTGCCATCAGCGTGGGGGTCACAGGGGTTGGGGCCAACGTCCTGACTTTC.

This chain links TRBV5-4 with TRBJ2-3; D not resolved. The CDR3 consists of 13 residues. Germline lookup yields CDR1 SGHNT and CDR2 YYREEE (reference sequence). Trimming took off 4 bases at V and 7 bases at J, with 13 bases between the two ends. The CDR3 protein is CASSASDGYTQYF. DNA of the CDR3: TGTGCCAGCAGCGCCTCGGACGGGTATACGCAGTATTTT.

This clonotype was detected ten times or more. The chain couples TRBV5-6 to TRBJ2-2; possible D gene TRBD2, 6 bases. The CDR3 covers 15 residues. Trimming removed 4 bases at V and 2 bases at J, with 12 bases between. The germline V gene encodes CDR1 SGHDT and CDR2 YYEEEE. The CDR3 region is CASSPSGPNTGELFF. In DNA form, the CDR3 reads TGTGCCAGCAGCCCAAGCGGGCCAAACACCGGGGAGCTGTTTTTT.

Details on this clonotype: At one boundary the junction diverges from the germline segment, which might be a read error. CDR3 region: CPSSQPQGTTSNTEAFF. The DNA for the CDR3 is TGCCCCAGCAGTCAACCGCAGGGGACTACCTCGAACACTGAAGCTTTCTTT. The chain has TRBV23-1 and TRBJ1-1, with a tentative D call TRBD1 (6 bases). TRBV23-1 qualifies as an ORF whose function is uncertain. The CDR3 length is 17 residues.

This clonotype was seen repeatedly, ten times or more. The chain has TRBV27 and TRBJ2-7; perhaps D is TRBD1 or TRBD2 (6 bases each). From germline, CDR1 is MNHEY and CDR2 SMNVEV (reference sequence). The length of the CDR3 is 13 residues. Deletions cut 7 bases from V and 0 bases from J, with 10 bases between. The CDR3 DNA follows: TGTGCCAGCACCAAGGGGGGCTCCTACGAGCAGTACTTC. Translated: CASTKGGSYEQYF.

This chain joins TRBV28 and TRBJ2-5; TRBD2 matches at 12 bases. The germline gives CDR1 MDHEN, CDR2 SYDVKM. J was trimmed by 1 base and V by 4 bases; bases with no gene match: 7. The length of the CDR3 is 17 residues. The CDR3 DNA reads TGTGCCAGCAGTTCCCTTGGACTAGCGGGACCCCAAGAGACCCAGTACTTC. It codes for CASSSLGLAGPQETQYF. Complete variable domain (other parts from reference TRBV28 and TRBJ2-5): DVKVTQSSRYLVKRTGEKVFLECVQDMDHENMFWYRQDPGLGLRLIYFSYDVKMKEKGDIPEGYSVSREKKERFSLILESASTNQTSMYLCASSSLGLAGPQETQYFGPGTRLLVL.

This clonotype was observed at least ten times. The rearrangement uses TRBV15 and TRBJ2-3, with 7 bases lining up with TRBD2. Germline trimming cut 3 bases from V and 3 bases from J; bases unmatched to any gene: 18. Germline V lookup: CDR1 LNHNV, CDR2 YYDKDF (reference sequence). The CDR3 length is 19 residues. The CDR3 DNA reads TGTGCCACCAGCAGCGGAAGTTTTGTCCGGGGAGGGTGGACAGATACGCAGTATTTT. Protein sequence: CATSSGSFVRGGWTDTQYF.

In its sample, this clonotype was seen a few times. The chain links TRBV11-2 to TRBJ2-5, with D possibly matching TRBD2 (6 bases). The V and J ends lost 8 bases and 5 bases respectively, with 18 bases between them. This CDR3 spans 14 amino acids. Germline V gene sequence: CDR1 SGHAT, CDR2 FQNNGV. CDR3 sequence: CASALPGRGETQYF. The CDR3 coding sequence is TGTGCCAGCGCCCTTCCCGGGAGAGGGGAGACCCAGTACTTC.

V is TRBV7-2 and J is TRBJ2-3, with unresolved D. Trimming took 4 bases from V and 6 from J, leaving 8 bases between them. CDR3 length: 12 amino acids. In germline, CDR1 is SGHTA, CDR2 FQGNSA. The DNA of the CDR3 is TGTGCCAGCAGCTCGACTTTGGATACGCAGTATTTT. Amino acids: CASSSTLDTQYF.

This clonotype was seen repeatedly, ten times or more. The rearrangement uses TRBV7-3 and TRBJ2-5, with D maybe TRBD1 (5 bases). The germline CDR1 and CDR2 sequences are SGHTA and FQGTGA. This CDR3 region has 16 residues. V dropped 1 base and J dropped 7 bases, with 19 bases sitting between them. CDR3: CASSLKPGMLQGTQYF. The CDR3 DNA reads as TGTGCCAGCAGCTTAAAGCCAGGCATGCTCCAGGGGACCCAGTACTTC.

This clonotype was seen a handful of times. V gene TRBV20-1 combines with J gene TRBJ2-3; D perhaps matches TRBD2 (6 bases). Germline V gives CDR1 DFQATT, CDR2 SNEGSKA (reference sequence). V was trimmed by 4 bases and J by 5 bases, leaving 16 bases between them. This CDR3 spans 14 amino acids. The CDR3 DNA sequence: TGCAGTGCTACTCCGTCGGAGGGAGTAGATACGCAGTATTTT. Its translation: CSATPSEGVDTQYF.

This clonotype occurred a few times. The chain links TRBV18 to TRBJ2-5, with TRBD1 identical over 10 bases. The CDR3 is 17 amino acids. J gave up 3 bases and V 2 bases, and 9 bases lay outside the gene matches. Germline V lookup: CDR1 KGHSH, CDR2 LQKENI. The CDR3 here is CASSPVIMTGGKETQYF. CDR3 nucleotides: TGTGCCAGCTCACCAGTAATAATGACAGGGGGCAAAGAGACCCAGTACTTC.

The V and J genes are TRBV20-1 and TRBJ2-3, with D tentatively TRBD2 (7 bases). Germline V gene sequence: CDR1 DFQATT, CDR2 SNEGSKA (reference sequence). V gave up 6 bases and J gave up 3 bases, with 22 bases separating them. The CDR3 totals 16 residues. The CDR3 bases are TGCAGTGCCGCCCCGCAAGGGAGGGGGTTTACAGATACGCAGTATTTT. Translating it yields CSAAPQGRGFTDTQYF.

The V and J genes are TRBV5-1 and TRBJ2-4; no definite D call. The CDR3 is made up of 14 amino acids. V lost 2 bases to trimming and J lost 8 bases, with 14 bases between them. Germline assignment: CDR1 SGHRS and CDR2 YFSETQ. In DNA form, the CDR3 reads TGCGCCAGCAGCTTCAACAGAGGCCAAGACATTCAGTACTTC. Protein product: CASSFNRGQDIQYF. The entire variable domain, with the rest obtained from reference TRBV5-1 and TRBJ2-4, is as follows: KAGVTQTPRYLIKTRGQQVTLSCSPISGHRSVSWYQQTPGQGLQFLFEYFSETQRNKGNFPGRFSGRQFSNSRSEMNVSTLELGDSALYLCASSFNRGQDIQYFGAGTRLSVL.

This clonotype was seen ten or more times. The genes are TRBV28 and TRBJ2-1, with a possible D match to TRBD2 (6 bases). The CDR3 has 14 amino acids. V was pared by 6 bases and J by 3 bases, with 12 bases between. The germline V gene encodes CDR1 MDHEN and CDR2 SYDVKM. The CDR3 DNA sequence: TGTGCCAGCAGACCGGGACTGGTCTACAATGAGCAGTTCTTC. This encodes CASRPGLVYNEQFF. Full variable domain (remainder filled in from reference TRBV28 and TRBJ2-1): DVKVTQSSRYLVKRTGEKVFLECVQDMDHENMFWYRQDPGLGLRLIYFSYDVKMKEKGDIPEGYSVSREKKERFSLILESASTNQTSMYLCASRPGLVYNEQFFGPGTRLTVL.

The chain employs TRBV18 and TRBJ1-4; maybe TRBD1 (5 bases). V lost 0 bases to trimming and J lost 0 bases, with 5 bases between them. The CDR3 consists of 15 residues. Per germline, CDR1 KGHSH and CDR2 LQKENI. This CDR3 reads CASSPPGATNEKLFF. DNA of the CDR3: TGTGCCAGCTCACCACCAGGGGCAACTAATGAAAAACTGTTTTTT. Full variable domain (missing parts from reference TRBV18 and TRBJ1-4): NAGVMQNPRHLVRRRGQEARLRCSPMKGHSHVYWYRQLPEEGLKFMVYLQKENIIDESGMPKERFSAEFPKEGPSILRIQQVVRGDSAAYFCASSPPGATNEKLFFGSGTQLSVL.

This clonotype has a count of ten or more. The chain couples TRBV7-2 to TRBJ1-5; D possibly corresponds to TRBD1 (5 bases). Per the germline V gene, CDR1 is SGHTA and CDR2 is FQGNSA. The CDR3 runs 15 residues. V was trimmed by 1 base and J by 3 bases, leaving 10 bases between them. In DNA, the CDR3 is TGTGCCAGCAGCTTAGGCAGGGAAGACAATCAGCCCCAGCATTTT. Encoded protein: CASSLGREDNQPQHF.

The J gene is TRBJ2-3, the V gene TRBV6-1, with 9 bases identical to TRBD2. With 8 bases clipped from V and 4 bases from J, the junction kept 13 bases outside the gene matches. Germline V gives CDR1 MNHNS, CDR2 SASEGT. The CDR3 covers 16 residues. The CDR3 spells CASRIRQREAADTQYF. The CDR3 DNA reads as TGTGCCAGCCGGATTCGGCAGCGGGAGGCCGCAGATACGCAGTATTTT.

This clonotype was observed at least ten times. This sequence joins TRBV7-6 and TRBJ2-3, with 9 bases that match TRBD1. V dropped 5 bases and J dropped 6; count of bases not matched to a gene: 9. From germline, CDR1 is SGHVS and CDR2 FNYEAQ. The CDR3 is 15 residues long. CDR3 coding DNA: TGTGCCAGCAGCCGACAGGGGGGTCATGGGGATACGCAGTATTTT. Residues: CASSRQGGHGDTQYF.

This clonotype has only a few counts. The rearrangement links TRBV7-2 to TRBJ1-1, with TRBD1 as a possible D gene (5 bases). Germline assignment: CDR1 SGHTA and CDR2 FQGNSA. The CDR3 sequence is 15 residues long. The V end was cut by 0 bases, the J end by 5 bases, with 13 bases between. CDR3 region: CASSLAVRVETEAFF. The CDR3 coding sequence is TGTGCCAGCAGCTTAGCTGTCAGGGTCGAGACTGAAGCTTTCTTT.

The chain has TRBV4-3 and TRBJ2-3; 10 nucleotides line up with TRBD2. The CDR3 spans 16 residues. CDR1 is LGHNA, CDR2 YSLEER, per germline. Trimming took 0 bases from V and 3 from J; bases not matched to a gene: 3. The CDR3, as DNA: TGCGCCAGCAGCCAAGAGAAGCGGGAGGGGACAGATACGCAGTATTTT. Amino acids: CASSQEKREGTDTQYF.

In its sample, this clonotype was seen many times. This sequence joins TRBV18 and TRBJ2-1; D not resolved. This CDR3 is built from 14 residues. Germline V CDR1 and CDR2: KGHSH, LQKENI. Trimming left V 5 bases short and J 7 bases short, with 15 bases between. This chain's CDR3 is CASSTTPPVNEQFF. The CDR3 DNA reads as TGTGCCAGCTCAACTACACCCCCGGTGAATGAGCAGTTCTTC.

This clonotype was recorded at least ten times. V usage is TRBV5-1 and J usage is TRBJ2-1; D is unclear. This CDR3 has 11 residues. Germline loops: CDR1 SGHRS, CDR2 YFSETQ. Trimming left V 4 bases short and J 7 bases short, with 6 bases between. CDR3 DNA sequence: TGCGCCAGCAGCATCGGGAATGAGCAGTTCTTC. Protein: CASSIGNEQFF.

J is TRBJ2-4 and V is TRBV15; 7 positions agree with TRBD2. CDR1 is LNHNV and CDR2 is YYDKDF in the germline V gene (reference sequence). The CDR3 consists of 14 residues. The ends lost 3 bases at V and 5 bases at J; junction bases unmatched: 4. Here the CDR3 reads CATSSGTTQNIQYF. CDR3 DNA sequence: TGTGCCACCAGCAGCGGGACTACCCAAAACATTCAGTACTTC.

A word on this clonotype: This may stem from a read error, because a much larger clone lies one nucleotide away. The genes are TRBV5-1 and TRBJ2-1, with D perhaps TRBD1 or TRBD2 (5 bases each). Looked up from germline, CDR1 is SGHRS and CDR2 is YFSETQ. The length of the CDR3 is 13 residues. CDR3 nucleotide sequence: TGCGCCAGCACATCCGGGACGTACAATGAGCAGCTCTTC. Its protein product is CASTSGTYNEQLF.

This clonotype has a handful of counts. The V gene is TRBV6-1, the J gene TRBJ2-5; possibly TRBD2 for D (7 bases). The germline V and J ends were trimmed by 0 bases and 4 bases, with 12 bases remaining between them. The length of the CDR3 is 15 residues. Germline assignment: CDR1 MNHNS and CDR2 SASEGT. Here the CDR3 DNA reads TGTGCCAGCAGTGAAGCGGGGGGGCTCGGAGAGACCCAGTACTTC. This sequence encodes CASSEAGGLGETQYF.

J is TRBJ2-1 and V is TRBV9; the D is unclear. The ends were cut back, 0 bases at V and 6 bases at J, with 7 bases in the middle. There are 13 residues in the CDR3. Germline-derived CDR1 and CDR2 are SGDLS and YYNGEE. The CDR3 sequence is CASSVEVFNEQFF. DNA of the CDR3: TGTGCCAGCAGCGTAGAGGTCTTCAATGAGCAGTTCTTC.